Following are 27 T cell receptor beta chains from one sample sequenced in a study of shared clonotypes between healthy human individuals. TCRdb keeps only in-frame clones here, not all; method: immunoSEQ multiplex PCR. Of about 2.4 million clones detected, approximately 92% appear once; the ten largest clones hold about 0.13%. The sequenced sample consisted of naive CD4+ T cells sorted from blood. Subset of the sample: CD45RA+ positively selected. These receptors were collected from a man aged 18 to 30 in good health.

This chain links TRBV5-5 with TRBJ1-5; 10 nucleotides align to TRBD1. V was pared by 4 bases and J by 4 bases, with 8 bases of the junction left unmatched. The CDR3 is made up of 16 amino acids. Germline CDR1 reads SGHKS; CDR2 reads YYEKEE (reference sequence). This CDR3 is CASSLLPGQGNQPQHF. DNA for the CDR3: TGTGCCAGCAGCCTACTGCCGGGACAGGGGAATCAGCCCCAGCATTTT.

The chain uses TRBV5-4 and TRBJ2-1, with D possibly matching TRBD1 (5 bases). The CDR3 contains 16 residues. Germline assignment: CDR1 SGHNT and CDR2 YYREEE (reference sequence). V gave up 0 bases and J gave up 2 bases, with 12 bases separating them. CDR3 protein: CASSLDTPTAYNEQFF. DNA for the CDR3: TGTGCCAGCAGCTTGGATACCCCGACAGCCTACAATGAGCAGTTCTTC.

The chain carries TRBV7-2 and TRBJ2-3; D uncertain. Germline CDR1 is SGHTA and CDR2 is FQGNSA. The CDR3 has 13 amino acids. Trimming cost V 4 bases and J 3 bases, with 8 bases left between them. CDR3 nucleotide sequence: TGTGCCAGCAGCTGGAGAATAACAGATACGCAGTATTTT. Translated: CASSWRITDTQYF.

The gene calls are TRBV10-3 and TRBJ2-3, with D perhaps assigned TRBD1 or TRBD2 (5 bases each). Trimming removed 8 bases from V and 3 bases from J, with 9 bases in between. Germline V gives CDR1 ENHRY, CDR2 SYGVKD. This CDR3 spans 12 amino acids. The DNA of the CDR3 is TGTGCCATCGGGGACCCAACAGATACGCAGTATTTT. As protein: CAIGDPTDTQYF.

This chain connects TRBV19 to TRBJ2-7; TRBD2 aligns across 8 bases. Germline loops: CDR1 LNHDA, CDR2 SQIVND (reference sequence). This CDR3 contains 12 residues. The CDR3 loop is CPSGGGSYEQYF. In DNA, the CDR3 is TGTCCCTCTGGCGGGGGGTCCTACGAGCAGTACTTC.

The rearrangement uses TRBV29-1 and TRBJ2-2; no definite D call. The V gene lost 4 bases and the J gene lost 3 bases, with 12 bases spanning the gap. The CDR3 contains 14 residues. CDR1 and CDR2 from the germline V gene are SQVTM and ANQGSEA. As DNA, the CDR3 is TGCAGCGTTGGGACCCTGGGGTACACCGGGGAGCTGTTTTTT. Protein: CSVGTLGYTGELFF.

This clone was observed a handful of times. This rearrangement joins TRBV30 to TRBJ1-1; 7 positions match TRBD1. Germline V lookup: CDR1 GTSNPN, CDR2 SVGIG (reference sequence). The V gene end was trimmed by 1 base and the J gene end by 7 bases; junction bases not matched to a gene: 3. CDR3 length: 12 amino acids. The CDR3 nucleotides are TGTGCCTGGAGTGAGAGGGGGCGTGAAGCTTTCTTT. Its translation is CAWSERGREAFF. Based on the CDR3 plus reference TRBV30 and TRBJ1-1, the full variable domain is SQTIHQWPATLVQPVGSPLSLECTVEGTSNPNLYWYRQAAGRGLQLLFYSVGIGQISSEVPQNLSASRPQDRQFILSSKKLLLSDSGFYLCAWSERGREAFFGQGTRLTVV.

The chain has TRBV7-9 and TRBJ1-1; D unclear. V was pared by 2 bases and J by 6 bases, with 13 bases between. The germline gives CDR1 SEHNR, CDR2 FQNEAQ (reference sequence). The CDR3 has 14 residues. In nucleotides, the CDR3 is TGTGCCAGCAGCTTATATAAGGGCAGCTCTGAAGCTTTCTTT. Encoded protein: CASSLYKGSSEAFF.

With regard to this clone: Germline and junction disagree at one end, which may indicate a read error. The chain has TRBV7-2 and TRBJ2-6, with a weak D call TRBD1 (5 bases). Germline V gene lookup returns CDR1 SGHTA and CDR2 FQGNSA. The CDR3 loop spans 13 amino acids. CDR3 sequence reads: CVSRDSGANVLTF. The CDR3 nucleotides read TGTGTCAGCAGGGACTCTGGGGCCAACGTCCTGACTTTC.

V gene TRBV25-1 combines with J gene TRBJ2-2, with a weak D call TRBD2 (7 bases). V shed 6 bases and J shed 5 bases, with 13 bases lying between them. CDR1 MGHDK and CDR2 SYGVNS come from the germline V gene. This CDR3 is built from 14 residues. CDR3 loop: CASSPGRGTGELFF. The CDR3 nucleotides are TGTGCCAGCAGCCCGGGGAGGGGGACCGGGGAGCTGTTTTTT.

The chain carries TRBV5-6 and TRBJ2-7; TRBD1 matches 7 bases. Germline values: CDR1 SGHDT, CDR2 YYEEEE. The CDR3 is 16 residues long. V trimming: 0 bases; J trimming: 4 bases; junction bases outside the gene matches: 10. CDR3 sequence (DNA): TGTGCCAGCAGCTTGGCCAAAGGGACAGCCTTTTACGAGCAGTACTTC. It translates to CASSLAKGTAFYEQYF.

The chain couples TRBV2 to TRBJ2-3; D call uncertain. Germline V gene sequence: CDR1 SNHLY, CDR2 FYNNEI. This CDR3 has 13 amino acids. Trimming removed 7 bases at V and 2 bases at J, with 10 bases between. Written as DNA, the CDR3 is TGTGCCAGCACCAGAGAAATCACAGATACGCAGTATTTT. Translation: CASTREITDTQYF.

The chain has TRBV29-1 and TRBJ2-5; the match to TRBD2 covers 8 bases. CDR1 and CDR2 from the germline V gene are SQVTM and ANQGSEA. This CDR3 is 13 amino acids long. The V and J ends lost 7 bases and 4 bases, in that order; junction bases with no gene match: 8. Here the CDR3 reads CSGTLAGGETQYF. The CDR3 coding sequence is TGCAGCGGGACTCTAGCGGGCGGAGAGACCCAGTACTTC.

The chain uses TRBV29-1 and TRBJ2-5; D might be TRBD2 (5 bases). V lost 3 bases and J 11 bases, leaving 16 bases between the germline ends. The CDR3 is 12 amino acids. The germline CDR1 and CDR2 sequences are SQVTM and ANQGSEA. The CDR3, as DNA: TGCAGCGTTGAGGGGAGAAATAGGGAGCAGTACTTC. This codes for CSVEGRNREQYF.

V and J are TRBV4-2 and TRBJ1-5; 8 bases are a match to TRBD1. The V gene's germline CDR1 is LGHNA and CDR2 YNFKEQ. With 5 bases clipped from V and 3 bases from J, the junction kept 6 bases outside the gene matches. The CDR3 sequence is 15 residues long. CDR3 sequence (DNA): TGTGCCAGCAGCTCGACAGGGGAACCCAATCAGCCCCAGCATTTT. Protein sequence: CASSSTGEPNQPQHF.

The rearrangement uses TRBV10-2 and TRBJ2-2; no clear D gene. Germline V gives CDR1 WSHSY, CDR2 SAAADI. Trimming stripped 7 bases from V and 3 bases from J, with 6 bases between. This CDR3 contains 12 residues. DNA of the CDR3: TGCGCCAGCACCTTCGACACCGGGGAGCTGTTTTTT. This encodes CASTFDTGELFF.

This chain uses TRBV27 with TRBJ2-2; 7 bases fit TRBD2. This CDR3 is built from 15 residues. The germline CDR1 and CDR2 sequences are MNHEY and SMNVEV (reference sequence). The V gene end was trimmed by 2 bases and the J gene end by 3 bases; junction bases not matched to a gene: 3. DNA of the CDR3: TGTGCCAGCAGTTTAACCGGGGGGTACACCGGGGAGCTGTTTTTT. This encodes CASSLTGGYTGELFF.

This chain joins TRBV9 and TRBJ2-2; 7 nucleotides agree with TRBD1. The CDR3 is 17 residues long. The trim removed 4 bases at V and 2 bases at J, leaving 11 bases unmatched. Germline V gene sequence: CDR1 SGDLS, CDR2 YYNGEE. The CDR3 sequence is CASSHQQGTANTGELFF. In nucleotides, the CDR3 is TGTGCCAGCAGCCACCAACAGGGGACCGCCAACACCGGGGAGCTGTTTTTT.

With respect to this clone: The same CDR3 is also encoded by other DNA sequences in this sample. This chain joins TRBV4-1 and TRBJ2-3; D gene unclear. CDR3 length equals 15 residues. V lost 4 bases and J lost 0, with 11 bases in between. The germline CDR1 and CDR2 sequences are MGHRA and YSYEKL. The DNA for the CDR3 is TGCGCCAGCAGCCTAACTGGGGTTAGCACAGATACGCAGTATTTT. Encoded protein: CASSLTGVSTDTQYF.

V gene TRBV5-1 combines with J gene TRBJ1-1, with 9 bases aligning to TRBD1. Losses at the gene ends were 5 bases for V and 6 bases for J; bases not matched to a gene: 8. Germline V gene sequence: CDR1 SGHRS, CDR2 YFSETQ. This CDR3 has 14 amino acids. CDR3 region: CASRQQGAGAEAFF. The CDR3 nucleotides read TGCGCCAGCAGACAACAGGGGGCTGGCGCTGAAGCTTTCTTT.

V and J are TRBV6-5 and TRBJ1-5; 9 nucleotides agree with TRBD1. With 1 base clipped from V and 9 bases from J, the junction kept 10 bases outside the gene matches. The germline V gene has CDR1 MNHEY and CDR2 SVGAGI. The CDR3 sequence is 16 residues long. The CDR3 is CASSYLGSTGGTPQHF. Written as DNA, the CDR3 is TGTGCCAGCAGTTACTTGGGGTCGACAGGGGGAACGCCCCAGCATTTT.

The CDR3 coding sequence is TGTGCCAGCAGTTCACCAACGGGGCGGTCTACTGAAGCTTTCTTT. It encodes CASSSPTGRSTEAFF. The J gene is TRBJ1-1, the V gene TRBV6-5; tentative D call: TRBD1 (5 bases). CDR1 is MNHEY and CDR2 is SVGAGI in the germline V gene. The V end was cut by 4 bases, the J end by 5 bases, with 17 bases between. This CDR3 spans 15 amino acids.

The V call is TRBV10-3, the J call TRBJ2-2; TRBD1 matches 7 bases. The CDR3 covers 14 residues. Trimming removed 4 bases from V and 6 bases from J; junction bases left unmatched: 5. Germline V gene lookup returns CDR1 ENHRY and CDR2 SYGVKD. The CDR3 bases are TGTGCCATCAGTGCGACAGGGTTAGCCGGGGAGCTGTTTTTT. This codes for CAISATGLAGELFF.

The sample holds one count of this clone. The chain uses TRBV9 and TRBJ2-3; 9 bases map to TRBD1. Germline V gene sequence: CDR1 SGDLS, CDR2 YYNGEE. CDR3 length equals 15 residues. Unmatched junction bases numbered 5, after V lost 0 bases and J lost 6 bases. The CDR3 DNA is TGTGCCAGCAGCGTAGTGGACAGGGGAGCGGATACGCAGTATTTT. Residues: CASSVVDRGADTQYF.

The chain is built from TRBV13 and TRBJ2-1; 11 bases are a match to TRBD2. Germline V gene sequence: CDR1 PRHDT, CDR2 FYEKMQ (reference sequence). The CDR3 runs to 15 residues. The V and J ends lost 6 bases and 6 bases, in that order; junction bases with no gene match: 7. The CDR3 here is CASSFTSGSVNEQFF. DNA for the CDR3: TGTGCCAGCAGTTTTACTAGCGGGAGTGTCAATGAGCAGTTCTTC.

The chain couples TRBV19 to TRBJ1-4; D is possibly TRBD1 (5 bases). Trimming shortened V by 5 bases and J by 7 bases, and 8 bases separated the two germline ends. This CDR3 is built from 12 residues. Germline V gives CDR1 LNHDA, CDR2 SQIVND (reference sequence). CDR3 sequence (DNA): TGTGCCAGTAGTGGGACGGTTGAAAAACTGTTTTTT. Protein: CASSGTVEKLFF. The variable domain in full, completed from reference TRBV19 and TRBJ1-4, reads DGGITQSPKYLFRKEGQNVTLSCEQNLNHDAMYWYRQDPGQGLRLIYYSQIVNDFQKGDIAEGYSVSREKKESFPLTVTSAQKNPTAFYLCASSGTVEKLFFGSGTQLSVL.

V is TRBV5-1 and J is TRBJ2-7, with D possibly TRBD1 on 6 matching bases. Germline V gene sequence: CDR1 SGHRS, CDR2 YFSETQ. This CDR3 is 13 amino acids long. V was trimmed by 3 bases and J by 6 bases, leaving 13 bases between them. The CDR3 loop is CASSYPGVSEQYF. CDR3 nucleotide sequence: TGCGCCAGCAGCTACCCAGGGGTAAGCGAGCAGTACTTC.